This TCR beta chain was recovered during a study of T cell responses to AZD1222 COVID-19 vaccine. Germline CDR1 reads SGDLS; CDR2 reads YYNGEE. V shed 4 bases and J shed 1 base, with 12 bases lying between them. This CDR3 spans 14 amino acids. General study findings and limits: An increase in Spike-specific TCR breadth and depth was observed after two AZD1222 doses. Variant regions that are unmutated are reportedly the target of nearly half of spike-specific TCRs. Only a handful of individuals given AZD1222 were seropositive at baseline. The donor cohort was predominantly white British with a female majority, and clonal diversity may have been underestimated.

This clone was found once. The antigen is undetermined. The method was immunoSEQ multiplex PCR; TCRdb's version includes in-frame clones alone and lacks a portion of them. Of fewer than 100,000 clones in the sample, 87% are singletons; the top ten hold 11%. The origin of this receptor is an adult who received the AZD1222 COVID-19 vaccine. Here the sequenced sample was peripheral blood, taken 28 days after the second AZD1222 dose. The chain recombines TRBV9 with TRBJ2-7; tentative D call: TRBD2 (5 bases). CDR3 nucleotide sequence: TGTGCCAGCAGCCGAGAGGGTGGGTCCTACGAGCAGTACTTC. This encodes CASSREGGSYEQYF.